A selection of T cell receptor beta chains follows, all from one sample in a study of T cell changes during pregnancy in multiple sclerosis. TCRdb's table, derived via immunoSEQ multiplex PCR, lists solely in-frame clones and lacks some. The sample has around 99,000 clones, about 90% seen once; the top ten hold 0.78%. The input for sequencing was peripheral blood, taken in the third trimester of pregnancy. The receptors here all came from a female donor in good health, enrolled as a control in a pregnancy study. CDR3s include the opening cysteine and the closing phenylalanine or tryptophan. D genes are given only for firm matches. The size field is filled for only some rows; it gives once, few, many or a size class.

v_call,j_call,d_call,clone_size,cdr3_nt,cdr3_aa
TRBV4-3,TRBJ2-2,-,-,TGCGCCAGCAGCCAAGGGGCGGGTTCGAACACCGGGGAGCTGTTTTTT,CASSQGAGSNTGELFF
TRBV7-2,TRBJ2-3,TRBD2,-,TGTGCCAGCAGCTTAGGAGCGGGGGCGGTCTCAGATACGCAGTATTTT,CASSLGAGAVSDTQYF
TRBV19,TRBJ1-5,-,once,TGTGCCAGTAGTATAGATCAACGACAGTTTAATCAGCCCCAGCATTTT,CASSIDQRQFNQPQHF
TRBV7-8,TRBJ1-1,-,few,TGTGCCAGCAGCCCGCCGACAGTCCAAGCTTTCTTT,CASSPPTVQAFF
TRBV7-9,TRBJ1-1,-,-,TGTGCCAGCAGCGTCGCGGTCACTGAAGCTTTCTTT,CASSVAVTEAFF
TRBV30,TRBJ1-4,-,few,TGTGCCTACCGACACCCAGCTAATGAAAAACTGTTTTTT,CAYRHPANEKLFF
TRBV4-1,TRBJ1-2,-,-,TGCGCCAGCAGCCCAGCAGGGGTTAACTATGGCTACACCTTC,CASSPAGVNYGYTF
TRBV7-2,TRBJ2-7,-,-,TGTGCCAGCAGCTTAGTCAGCGAGCAGTACTTC,CASSLVSEQYF
TRBV5-6,TRBJ2-7,TRBD1,-,TGTGCCAGCAGCCATCTTGAGGACAGGGGAACCCGGGAGCAGTACTTC,CASSHLEDRGTREQYF
TRBV9,TRBJ2-1,-,-,TGTGCCAGCAGCGTAAGCCCGGGGAACTACAATGAGCAGTTCTTC,CASSVSPGNYNEQFF
TRBV6-5,TRBJ1-4,TRBD1,-,TGTGCCAGCAGTCACCCCCGACAGGGGGATGAAAAACTGTTTTTT,CASSHPRQGDEKLFF
TRBV19,TRBJ1-6,-,-,TGTGCCAGTAGGGAGGGAGGACGGTCACCCCTCCACTTT,CASREGGRSPLHF
TRBV9,TRBJ1-5,-,-,TGTGCCAGCAGCGAGGGGGTGGGGGATCAGCCCCAGCATTTT,CASSEGVGDQPQHF
TRBV19,TRBJ1-2,TRBD1,-,TGTGCCAGTAGCGGCGGGACAGGTCAAATTTATGGCTACACCTTC,CASSGGTGQIYGYTF
TRBV7-8,TRBJ1-5,-,-,TGTGCCAGCAGCTCACAGGGACCCCCAGAAGCACAGCATTTT,CASSSQGPPEAQHF
TRBV19,TRBJ1-1,-,-,TGTGCCAGTAGGGGCGAGAAAGCTGAAGCTTTCTTT,CASRGEKAEAFF
TRBV5-4,TRBJ2-5,TRBD2,-,TGTGCCAGCAGCTTGGGGCTAGCGGGGGGACAAGAGACCCAGTACTTC,CASSLGLAGGQETQYF
TRBV7-2,TRBJ2-2,-,-,TGTGCCAGCAGCTACCCCGTGGGCAGCCCGAACACCGGGGAGCTGTTTTTT,CASSYPVGSPNTGELFF
TRBV19,TRBJ1-2,TRBD1,-,TGTGCCAGTAGTATAGTTGTCTACAGGGGCTATGGCTACACCTTC,CASSIVVYRGYGYTF
TRBV5-1,TRBJ2-3,TRBD1,-,TGCGCCAGCAGCCATTACGGATATGACAGGGGCCCGAGCACAGATACGCAGTATTTT,CASSHYGYDRGPSTDTQYF
TRBV5-1,TRBJ2-7,TRBD1,-,TGCGCCAGCAGCGATGACAGGGGCCAACTACGAGCTAAGTACTTC,CASSDDRGQLRAKYF
TRBV6-1,TRBJ1-2,-,-,TGTGCCAGCAGTCCGAGGGGGACCCCGAGTGGCTACACCTTC,CASSPRGTPSGYTF
TRBV5-1,TRBJ1-1,-,-,TGCGCCAGCAGCTATCGATCAGCGCCGGACACTGAAGCTTTCTTT,CASSYRSAPDTEAFF
TRBV5-1,TRBJ2-1,-,-,TGCGCCAGCAGCTTGGTAGGTCAGGCCTACAATGAGCAGTTCTTC,CASSLVGQAYNEQFF
TRBV5-6,TRBJ2-7,TRBD1,-,TGTGCCAGCAGTCCCTTCAAGGGACAGGGGAAAGTTCTCTTC,CASSPFKGQGKVLF
TRBV7-9,TRBJ1-1,-,-,TGTGCCAGCAGCTTCACCGGGGACACTGAAGCTTTCTTT,CASSFTGDTEAFF
TRBV4-3,TRBJ1-1,-,few,TGCGCCAGCAGCCAAGACAGGGCGAACACTGAAGCTTTCTTT,CASSQDRANTEAFF
TRBV21-1,TRBJ1-5,-,-,TGTGCCAGCCCCAGGAGGGAAGTCGGTCAGCCCCAGCATTTT,CASPRREVGQPQHF
TRBV6-1,TRBJ1-1,-,once,TGTGCCAGCAGTTCCCGGGGGACGATGAACACTGAAGCTTTCTTT,CASSSRGTMNTEAFF
TRBV11-2,TRBJ2-7,TRBD1,-,TGTGCCAGCAGCAGAGAACAGGGGGTATCCTACGAGCAGTACTTC,CASSREQGVSYEQYF
TRBV19,TRBJ1-1,TRBD1,-,TGTGCCAGTAGTATACAAAGCCAGGGGGGACAAGCTTTCTTT,CASSIQSQGGQAFF
TRBV11-3,TRBJ2-2,TRBD2,-,TGTGCCAGCAGCCCCGGGACTAGCGCAAACACCGGGGAGCTGTTTTTT,CASSPGTSANTGELFF
TRBV27,TRBJ2-2,TRBD1,-,TGTGCCAGCAGTTCCCCCGGGACAGGCGGAACCGGGGAGCTGTTTTTT,CASSSPGTGGTGELFF
TRBV5-6,TRBJ1-1,-,-,TGTGCCAGCAGCTCAGGGCCCGACGGGCCTGAAGCTTTCTTT,CASSSGPDGPEAFF
TRBV18,TRBJ2-5,TRBD1,once,TGTGCCGGAACCGGGACAGGGGGCCGGTTGGAGACCCAGTACTTC,CAGTGTGGRLETQYF
TRBV5-1,TRBJ2-3,TRBD1,-,TGCGCCAGCAGCTGGACAGGGGCTGAAGATACGCAGTATTTT,CASSWTGAEDTQYF
TRBV6-6,TRBJ1-1,TRBD1,-,TGTGCCAGCAACGACAGGGCTATGAACACTGAAGCTTTCTTT,CASNDRAMNTEAFF
TRBV7-3,TRBJ1-1,-,once,TGTGCCAGCAGCTTAACAGGCGGCTACACTGAAGCTTTCTTT,CASSLTGGYTEAFF
TRBV18,TRBJ1-1,TRBD1,-,TGTGCCAGCTCACCCGGACAGGGGGTAAACACTGAAGCTTTCTTT,CASSPGQGVNTEAFF
TRBV5-1,TRBJ2-7,TRBD1,-,TGCGCCAGCAGTAACCCCCGGACAGGGGGTGAGCAGTACTTC,CASSNPRTGGEQYF
TRBV9,TRBJ1-1,-,-,TGTGCCAGCAGCGCCCTATACAGGGACATGAACACTGAAGCTTTCTTT,CASSALYRDMNTEAFF
TRBV13,TRBJ2-7,TRBD2,-,TGTGCCAGCAGCTTAGAGACTAGCGGGGGGTACGAGCAGTACTTC,CASSLETSGGYEQYF
TRBV9,TRBJ1-6,TRBD1,-,TGTGCCAGCAGCGAGGCCGGACAGGGTCAAAATTCACCCCTCCACTTT,CASSEAGQGQNSPLHF
TRBV27,TRBJ1-6,TRBD1,-,TGTGCCAGCAGTTTAAGAATTAATCTCTGGACAGGGGGCCTAAATTCACCCCTCCACTTT,CASSLRINLWTGGLNSPLHF
TRBV11-2,TRBJ1-4,TRBD1,-,TGTGCCAGCAGCATCCTTGACAGGGGGGCAACTAATGAAAAACTGTTTTTT,CASSILDRGATNEKLFF
TRBV14,TRBJ1-3,-,-,TGTGCCAGCAGCCAAGATGGAGGGATCCTCTCTGGAAACACCATATATTTT,CASSQDGGILSGNTIYF
TRBV19,TRBJ2-4,-,-,TGTGCCAGTAGTGCGCCGGACAGACACTGGGAAAACATTCAGTACTTC,CASSAPDRHWENIQYF
TRBV11-3,TRBJ2-5,-,-,TGTGCCAGCAGCATCATGGACACAATGTACCAAGAGACCCAGTACTTC,CASSIMDTMYQETQYF
TRBV14,TRBJ2-1,-,-,TGTGCCAGCAGCGGGGGGGCTTCCTACAATGAGCAGTTCTTC,CASSGGASYNEQFF